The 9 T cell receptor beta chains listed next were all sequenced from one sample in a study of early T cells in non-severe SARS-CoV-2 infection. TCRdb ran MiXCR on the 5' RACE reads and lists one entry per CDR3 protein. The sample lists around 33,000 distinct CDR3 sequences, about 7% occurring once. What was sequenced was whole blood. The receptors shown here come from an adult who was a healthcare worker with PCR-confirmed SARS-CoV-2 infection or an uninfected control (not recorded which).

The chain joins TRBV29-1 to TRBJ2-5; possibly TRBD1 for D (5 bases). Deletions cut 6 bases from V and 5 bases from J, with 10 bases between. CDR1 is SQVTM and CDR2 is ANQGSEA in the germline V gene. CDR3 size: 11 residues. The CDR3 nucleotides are TGCAGCGTCCAGGGTTTGGAGACCCAGTACTTC. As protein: CSVQGLETQYF.

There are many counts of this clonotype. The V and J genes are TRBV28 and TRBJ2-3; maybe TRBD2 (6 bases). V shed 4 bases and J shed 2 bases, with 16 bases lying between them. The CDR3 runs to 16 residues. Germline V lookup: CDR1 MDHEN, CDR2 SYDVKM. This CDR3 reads CASSSRSGFSTDTQYF. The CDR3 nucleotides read TGTGCCAGCAGTTCCCGGAGCGGGTTCTCCACAGATACGCAGTATTTT.

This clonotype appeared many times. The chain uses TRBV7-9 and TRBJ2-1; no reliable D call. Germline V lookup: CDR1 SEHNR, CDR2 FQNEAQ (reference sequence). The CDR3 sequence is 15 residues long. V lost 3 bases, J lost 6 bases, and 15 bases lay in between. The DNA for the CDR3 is TGTGCCAGCAGCTTCCACACATCCCCTAGCAATGAGCAGTTCTTC. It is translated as CASSFHTSPSNEQFF.

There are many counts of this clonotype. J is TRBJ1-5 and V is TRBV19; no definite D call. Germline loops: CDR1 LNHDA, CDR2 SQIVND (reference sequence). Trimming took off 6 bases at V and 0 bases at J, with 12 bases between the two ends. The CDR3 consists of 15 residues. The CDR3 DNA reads TGTGCCAGTAGCACAGAAACCTATAGCAATCAGCCCCAGCATTTT. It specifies CASSTETYSNQPQHF.

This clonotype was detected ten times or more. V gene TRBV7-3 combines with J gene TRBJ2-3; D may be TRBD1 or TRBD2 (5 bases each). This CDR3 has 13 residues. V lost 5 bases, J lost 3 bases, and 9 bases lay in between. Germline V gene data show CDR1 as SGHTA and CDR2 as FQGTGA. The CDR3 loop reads CASSRWGTDTQYF. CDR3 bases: TGTGCCAGCAGCCGTTGGGGGACAGATACGCAGTATTTT.

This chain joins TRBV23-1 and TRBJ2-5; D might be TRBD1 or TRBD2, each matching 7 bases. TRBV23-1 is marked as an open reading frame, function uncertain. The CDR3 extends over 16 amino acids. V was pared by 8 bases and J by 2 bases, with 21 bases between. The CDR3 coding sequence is TGCGCCAGCGGCCAGGGGGGGGGCAGGGCGCAAGAGACCCAGTACTTC. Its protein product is CASGQGGGRAQETQYF.

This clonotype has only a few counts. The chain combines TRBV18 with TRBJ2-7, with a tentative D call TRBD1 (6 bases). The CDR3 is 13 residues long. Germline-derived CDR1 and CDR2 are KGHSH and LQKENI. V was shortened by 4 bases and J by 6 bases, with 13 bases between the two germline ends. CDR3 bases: TGTGCCAGCTCACTCCGGACAGAGGGCGAGCAGTACTTC. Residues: CASSLRTEGEQYF.

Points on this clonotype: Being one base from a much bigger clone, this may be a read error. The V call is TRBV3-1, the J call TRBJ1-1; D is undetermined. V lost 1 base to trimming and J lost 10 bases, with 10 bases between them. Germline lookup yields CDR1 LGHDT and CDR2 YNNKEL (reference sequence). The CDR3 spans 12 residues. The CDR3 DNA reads TGTGCCAGCAGCCAAGGGCACGAGGTAGCTTTCTTT. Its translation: CASSQGHEVAFF.

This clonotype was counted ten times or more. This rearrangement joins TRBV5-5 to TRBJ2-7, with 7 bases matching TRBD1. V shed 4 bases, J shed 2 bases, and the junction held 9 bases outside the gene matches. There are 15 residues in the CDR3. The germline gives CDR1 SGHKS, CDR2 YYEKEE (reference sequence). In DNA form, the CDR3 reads TGTGCCAGCAGCACGCAACCGGGACAGACCTACGAGCAGTACTTC. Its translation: CASSTQPGQTYEQYF. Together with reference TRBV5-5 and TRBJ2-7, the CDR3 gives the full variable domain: DAGVTQSPTHLIKTRGQQVTLRCSPISGHKSVSWYQQVLGQGPQFIFQYYEKEERGRGNFPDRFSARQFPNYSSELNVNALLLGDSALYLCASSTQPGQTYEQYFGPGTRLTVT.